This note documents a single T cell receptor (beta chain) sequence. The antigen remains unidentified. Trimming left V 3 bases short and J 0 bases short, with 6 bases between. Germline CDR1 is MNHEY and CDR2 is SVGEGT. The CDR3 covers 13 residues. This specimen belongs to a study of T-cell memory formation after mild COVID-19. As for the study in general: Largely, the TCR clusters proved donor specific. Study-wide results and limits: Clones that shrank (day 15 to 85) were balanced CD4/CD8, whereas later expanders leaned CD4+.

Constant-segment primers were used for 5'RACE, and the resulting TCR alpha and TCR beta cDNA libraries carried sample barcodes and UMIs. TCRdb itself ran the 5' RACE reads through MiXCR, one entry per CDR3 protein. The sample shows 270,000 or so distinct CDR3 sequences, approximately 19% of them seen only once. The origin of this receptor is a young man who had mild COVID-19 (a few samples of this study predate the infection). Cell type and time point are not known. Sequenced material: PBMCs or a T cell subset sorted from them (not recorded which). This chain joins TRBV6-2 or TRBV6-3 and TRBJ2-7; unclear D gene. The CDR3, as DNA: TGTGCCAGCAGTTATCCCCGCTCCTACGAGCAGTACTTC. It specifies CASSYPRSYEQYF.